This TCR beta chain appears in the sequencing data of a study of cytomegalovirus exposure and HLA in healthy donors. Study summary: An earlier analysis identified some 110 million unique TCR beta sequences in 150 million to 200 million T cells.

Overall study results and limits: From TCR beta sequences, most subjects' HLA-A and HLA-B alleles were reportedly predicted accurately. Cytomegalovirus association was assigned to more than 150 TCR beta chains.

In regard to this clone: Its antigen is currently unknown.

It was with 60 Vbeta and 13 Jbeta primers that the PCR ran. Assay used: immunoSEQ multiplex PCR; TCRdb lists only in-frame clones, some missing. The sample carries around 220,000 clones, roughly 79% recorded once. The CDR3 extends over 17 amino acids. Germline assignment: CDR1 SGHVS and CDR2 FNYEAQ. The V and J ends lost 4 bases and 4 bases, in that order; junction bases with no gene match: 10. This sequence was found in a young man in good health and CMV-seronegative. Input material: PBMCs. The rearrangement uses TRBV7-6 and TRBJ1-4; 9 bases line up with TRBD1. Here the CDR3 reads CASSSLPGQGNNEKLFF. For the CDR3, the DNA is TGTGCCAGCAGCTCTCTCCCGGGACAGGGCAATAATGAAAAACTGTTTTTT.